These 20 T cell receptor beta chains came from one sample sequenced in a study of tumor and adjacent non-tumor tissue in lung cancer. TCRbeta libraries were built with three rounds of nested PCR, modified from ARM-PCR. TCRdb fed the multiplex PCR reads into MiXCR, producing one record per CDR3 protein. Found here are about 70,000 distinct CDR3 sequences, 55% to 85% of them singletons; the top ten hold 25% to 30%. This sample's RNA came from whole unsorted tissue. Input material: lung tumor tissue. All receptors come from a man aged 55 to 69 with non-small cell lung cancer.

The V gene is TRBV5-5, the J gene TRBJ2-3, with D perhaps matching TRBD2 (5 bases). Trimming stripped 5 bases from V and 4 bases from J, with 17 bases between. CDR3 size: 15 residues. Germline V gene lookup returns CDR1 SGHKS and CDR2 YYEKEE (reference sequence). CDR3 amino acids: CASSRLGERSDTQYF. CDR3 in DNA: TGTGCCAGCAGTCGGTTGGGAGAGCGGTCAGATACGCAGTATTTT. The variable domain in full, with the rest retrieved from reference TRBV5-5 and TRBJ2-3, is DAGVTQSPTHLIKTRGQQVTLRCSPISGHKSVSWYQQVLGQGPQFIFQYYEKEERGRGNFPDRFSARQFPNYSSELNVNALLLGDSALYLCASSRLGERSDTQYFGPGTRLTVL.

This rearrangement joins TRBV20-1 to TRBJ1-2, with 7 bases aligning to TRBD1. Trimming took 4 bases from V and 12 from J; bases not matched to a gene: 14. CDR1 DFQATT and CDR2 SNEGSKA come from the germline V gene (reference sequence). CDR3 size: 13 residues. The CDR3 is CSAKTGANYGHTF. The CDR3 DNA reads as TGCAGTGCTAAAACAGGGGCTAACTATGGACACACCTTC.

To note about this clonotype: At one end the junction does not follow the germline gene, possibly because of a read error. V usage is TRBV29-1 and J usage is TRBJ2-1; D might be TRBD1 (6 bases). The germline gives CDR1 SQVTM, CDR2 ANQGSEA. The CDR3 runs 16 residues. The CDR3 bases are TGCATCGTCCTAGGTAGGGGGAGCTTATTGAACAATGAGCAATTCTTC. Its protein product is CIVLGRGSLLNNEQFF.

About this clonotype itself: The junction departs from the called germline gene at one end, perhaps through a read error. This sequence joins TRBV20-1 and TRBJ2-1, with D uncertain. CDR1 DFQATT and CDR2 SNEGSKA come from the germline V gene (reference sequence). This CDR3 has 13 residues. The CDR3 here is CSARAITEDEQFF. The CDR3 DNA is TGCAGTGCTAGGGCAATCACAGAGGATGAGCAATTCTTC.

A note on this clonotype: A read error may account for a junction end that differs from germline. This chain connects TRBV20-1 to TRBJ2-2; D perhaps matches TRBD1 (6 bases). Germline V CDR1 and CDR2: DFQATT, SNEGSKA (reference sequence). CDR3 length equals 15 residues. This chain's CDR3 is CCARIGQMNIGELFF. CDR3 in DNA: TGCTGTGCTAGAATAGGACAGATGAACATCGGGGAGCTGTTTTTT.

This chain connects TRBV29-1 to TRBJ2-1, with 7 bases that match TRBD2. The V segment lost 5 bases and the J segment 10 bases; nucleotides outside the gene matches: 11. CDR3 size: 13 residues. From germline, CDR1 is SQVTM and CDR2 ANQGSEA. The DNA for the CDR3 is TGCAGCGTTAGACTAGCTGGAGTGGGGGAGCAGTTCTTC. Translation: CSVRLAGVGEQFF.

As concerns this clonotype: One end of the junction fails to match germline, which may point to a read error. V gene TRBV20-1 combines with J gene TRBJ1-1; tentatively, D is TRBD1 (5 bases). The length of the CDR3 is 13 residues. Germline values: CDR1 DFQATT, CDR2 SNEGSKA (reference sequence). The CDR3 spells CNARGRANTDAFF. As DNA, the CDR3 is TGCAATGCTAGGGGCAGGGCGAACACTGATGCTTTCTTT.

As to this clonotype: At one end the junction does not follow the germline gene, possibly because of a read error. J is TRBJ2-7 and V is TRBV5-4; perhaps TRBD2 as D (5 bases). Germline lookup yields CDR1 SGHNT and CDR2 YYREEE (reference sequence). CDR3 length: 14 residues. The CDR3 DNA follows: TGTGACAGCAGCCCTTACGGGGATAGCTACGAGCAGTACTTC. Translation: CDSSPYGDSYEQYF.

This clonotype was picked up a small number of times. Its ends do not fully match the called genes, so a read error is possible. The rearrangement uses TRBV5-1 and TRBJ2-1; D is possibly TRBD1 (5 bases). Germline CDR1 and CDR2: SGHRS and YFSETQ. CDR3 length: 14 residues. CDR3 protein: CVSTWRQTYNEQFF. The DNA for the CDR3 is TGCGTCAGCACGTGGAGACAGACGTACAATGAGCAATTCTTC.

A few counts support this clonotype. A much larger clonotype is one base distant, so this may be a read error. This chain joins TRBV10-3 and TRBJ1-1, with 7 bases matching TRBD1. The CDR3 sequence is 15 residues long. The germline gives CDR1 ENHRY, CDR2 SYGVKD. With 5 bases clipped from V and 1 base from J, the junction kept 7 bases outside the gene matches. The CDR3 loop reads CAISTPRQGNTEAFF. The CDR3 bases are TGTGCCATCAGTACTCCGAGACAGGGGAACACTGAAGCTTTCTTT.

Details on this clonotype: The junction departs from the called germline gene at one end, perhaps through a read error. The rearrangement joins TRBV6-1 to TRBJ1-6; unclear D gene. The CDR3 consists of 14 residues. Per the germline V gene, CDR1 is MNHNS and CDR2 is SASEGT. CDR3 in DNA: TGTGTCAGCACTACAGAGGGTTATAATTCACCCCTCCACTTT. Its translation: CVSTTEGYNSPLHF.

This clonotype has just one count. This rearrangement joins TRBV29-1 to TRBJ2-3; 9 nucleotides match TRBD2. Germline CDR1 SQVTM, CDR2 ANQGSEA. V dropped 4 bases and J dropped 6; count of bases not matched to a gene: 8. The CDR3 spans 14 residues. Written as DNA, the CDR3 is TGCAGCGTTGCAGGGATTAGCGGGAGCGATACGCAGTATTTT. This gives the protein CSVAGISGSDTQYF.

V and J are TRBV6-1 and TRBJ2-1; the match to TRBD1 covers 7 bases. CDR1 and CDR2 from the germline V gene are MNHNS and SASEGT. The length of the CDR3 is 13 residues. The V segment lost 9 bases and the J segment 8 bases; nucleotides outside the gene matches: 10. The CDR3 region has the DNA TGTGCCAGAAGTAAGACAGGGTCCGATGAGCAGTTCTTC. Residues: CARSKTGSDEQFF.

A note on this clonotype: The junction does not match germline at one end; this may be a read error. The chain couples TRBV6-5 to TRBJ1-6; D is possibly TRBD1 (6 bases). Germline V gene lookup returns CDR1 MNHEY and CDR2 SVGAGI. This CDR3 is 15 amino acids long. The CDR3 region has the DNA TGTGCCAGCGGTTACGAACAGGGTGGTAATTCACCCCTCCACTTT. This sequence encodes CASGYEQGGNSPLHF.

A note on this clonotype: At one boundary the junction diverges from the germline segment, which might be a read error. V usage is TRBV27 and J usage is TRBJ1-1; no clear D. This CDR3 comprises 13 residues. Germline values: CDR1 MNHEY, CDR2 SMNVEV (reference sequence). The CDR3 protein is CVSTLFQSTEAFF. CDR3 nucleotides: TGTGTCAGCACTTTATTCCAGAGCACCGAAGCTTTCTTT.

Concerning this clonotype itself: The junction shows a germline mismatch at one end, possibly a read error. The V and J genes are TRBV20-1 and TRBJ2-5, with D unresolved. CDR1 is DFQATT and CDR2 is SNEGSKA in the germline V gene (reference sequence). The CDR3 totals 11 residues. CDR3: CSATTEDTQYF. The CDR3 coding sequence is TGCAGTGCTACTACAGAAGATACCCAGTACTTC.

In the case of this clonotype: An end of the junction differs from the germline gene, which may be a read error. CDR3 DNA: TGCGCCAGCAATCAAAGACAGGGCCGCTTAGAGCAGTACTTC. It translates to CASNQRQGRLEQYF. This sequence joins TRBV12-3 or TRBV12-4 and TRBJ2-7; 7 bases line up with TRBD1. The CDR3 totals 14 residues.

With respect to this clonotype: One end of the junction does not line up with germline, which may come from a read error. V is TRBV20-1 and J is TRBJ2-7; TRBD1 aligns across 7 bases. The CDR3 has 15 residues. Germline CDR1 and CDR2: DFQATT and SNEGSKA (reference sequence). This CDR3 reads CGATVARGLMGEQYF. The CDR3 nucleotides are TGCGGTGCTACAGTGGCTAGGGGGCTAATGGGCGAGCAGTATTTC.

The V call is TRBV5-1, the J call TRBJ2-1; a weak D match, TRBD2 (5 bases). V was clipped by 3 bases and J by 4 bases, with 11 bases between them. The germline gives CDR1 SGHRS, CDR2 YFSETQ. CDR3 length equals 14 residues. CDR3 in DNA: TGCGCCAGCAGCTCCGGGGTGGGATACAATGAGCAGTTCTTC. Translated, it gives CASSSGVGYNEQFF.

The rearrangement links TRBV6-2 or TRBV6-3 to TRBJ2-2; 13 bases are shared with TRBD2. This CDR3 has 15 amino acids. CDR1 MNHEY and CDR2 SVGEGT come from the germline V gene. The junction had 7 bases not matched to a gene; V was cut back by 6 bases and J by 9 bases. CDR3: CASSTGLAGVWELFF. The CDR3 DNA sequence: TGTGCCAGCAGCACAGGACTAGCGGGAGTCTGGGAGCTGTTTTTT.